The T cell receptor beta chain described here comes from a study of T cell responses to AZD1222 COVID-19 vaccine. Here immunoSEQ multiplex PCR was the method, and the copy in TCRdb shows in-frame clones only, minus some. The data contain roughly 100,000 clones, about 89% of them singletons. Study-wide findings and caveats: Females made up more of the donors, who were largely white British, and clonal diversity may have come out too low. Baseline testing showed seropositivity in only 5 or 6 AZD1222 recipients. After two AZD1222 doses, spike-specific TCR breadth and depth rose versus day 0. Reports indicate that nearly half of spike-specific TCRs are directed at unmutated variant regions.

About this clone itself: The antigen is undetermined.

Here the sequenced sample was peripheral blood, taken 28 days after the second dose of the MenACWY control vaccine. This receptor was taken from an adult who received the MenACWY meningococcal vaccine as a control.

Here the CDR3 reads CASSLTLGVAFF. CDR3 nucleotide sequence: TGTGCCAGCAGTCTTACTCTAGGAGTAGCTTTCTTT. The chain carries TRBV28 and TRBJ1-1; D unclear. From germline, CDR1 is MDHEN and CDR2 SYDVKM. The CDR3 loop spans 12 amino acids. V gave up 5 bases and J gave up 10 bases, with 14 bases separating them.